The TCR beta chain under discussion was sequenced for a study of cytomegalovirus exposure and HLA in healthy donors (dated by TCRdb to 2015 to 2018). For the wider study: An earlier analysis of fewer than 750 of the donors reported 276 Gb of sequence data and 117 million unique TCR beta sequences obtained from around 190 million T cells. The study aimed to test whether signatures of past pathogen exposure could be identified by cataloging public T cell receptors. The study combined high-throughput TCR immunosequencing, statistical association of individual TCRs with disease status, and machine learning to predict cytomegalovirus infection status. Rather than drawing on any new phenotypic data, the later analysis identified candidate immune exposures from TCR beta sequences and the way those sequences occurred across donors. All discovery cohort repertoires had been generated using a single sequencing platform. In an earlier analysis of about 590 of the donors, high-throughput TCR beta sequencing was used to judge whether each TCR beta V gene segment behaved as functional or pseudogenic. HLA typing included class I and class II loci at four-digit resolution. A later analysis re-examined previously published TCR beta repertoires from just over 650 donors and added high-resolution HLA genotyping to investigate patterns of TCR occurrence. A separate validation cohort of 100 to 150 different subjects was used in addition to the approximately 610-subject first cohort. Donor age, sex, ethnicity and CMV serostatus were collected together with the repertoire data. Among the approximately 430 genotyped donors, under 90% belonged to the genetic ancestry cluster associated with self-reported Caucasian donors. An early release that covered 640 HLA-typed donors contained approximately 300 gigabases of sequencing data and some 87 million unique TCR sequences. Typing coverage differed by locus: A, B, C, DRB1 and DQB1 were typed in about 629-640 donors, DQA1 in approximately 520, DPA1 in 600 to 610, and DPB1 in around 490. Because of strong linkage in the cohort, roughly five DR-DQ haplotypes were treated as single units for association and clustering. On average, around 200,000 unique TCR beta nucleotide sequences were sequenced per donor among about 400 genotyped donors of the cohort, with 15% to 20% of those sequences being non-productive. A later genetic analysis used genome-wide SNP genotypes for 398 of the 666 donors, treating that subset as a discovery cohort. Using immunosequencing, the study profiled T cell repertoires from some 670 subjects and related those repertoires to cytomegalovirus serostatus.

The library was obtained by the immunoSEQ multiplex PCR assay. A mixture of 60 forward primers for TCR Vbeta segments and 13 reverse primers for TCR Jbeta segments was used in the multiplex PCR. Amplification of the CDR3 region of rearranged TCR beta genes was performed with a multiplex PCR assay on genomic DNA. The Illumina HiSeq System was used to sequence the amplified TCR beta libraries as 87-base-pair reads. The authors' pipeline ran thus. A later analysis counted about 82 million unique TCR beta chains across the 670 or so repertoires, and some 11 million of these chains were shared by at least two donors. Raw reads were error-corrected and collapsed into unique sequences by a nearest-neighbor algorithm in which closely related sequences were merged to remove PCR and sequencing errors. Alignment of CDR3 sequences to IMGT reference sequences was used to assign V, D and J gene segments. For a sequence to be retained, at least a six-nucleotide match to both a V gene segment and a J gene segment was required. Rearrangements were classified as productive when the CDR3 lacked stop codons and remained in frame with V and J, and all other rearrangements were classified as non-productive. Following IMGT convention, CDR3 was defined as the stretch from the second conserved V-encoded cysteine up to the conserved J-encoded phenylalanine. Sequences without an unambiguous match to a single V gene segment were excluded from the earlier analysis of about 630 of the donors. In an earlier analysis of almost 600 of the donors, a V segment was called functional when productive rearrangements were above 56.7%, and segregating when the standard deviation between donors exceeded 5%. A statistical classification framework was built to diagnose cytomegalovirus status from the catalog of TCR beta chain sequences. In a later analysis, TCR nucleotide sequences were compared against IMGT/GENE-DB human TR gene sequences so that V and J genes could be assigned. In a later analysis, CDR3 sequences and most-parsimonious VDJ recombination scenarios were assigned using the TCRdist pipeline. In a later analysis, each TCR beta chain was defined by its CDR3 amino acid sequence together with its V-gene family, and reads lacking a unique V-gene family were excluded. A later analysis removed roughly 590 highly shared, low-generation-probability nucleotide sequences to deal with suspected cross-contamination and a sequencing artifact. In a later analysis, a clonal expansion index was calculated for each public chain from normalized within-repertoire ranks of inferred template counts. In a later analysis, generation probabilities were computed using a VDJ recombination model fitted to out-of-frame rearrangements, and the results were checked against IGoR. In a later analysis, TCR-TCR, TCR-HLA and TCR-CMV co-occurrence was scored with hypergeometric tests, and a repertoire-size bias correction was applied to TCR pairs. A later analysis estimated false discovery rates by permuting HLA or CMV assignments 20 times. A later analysis grouped co-occurring TCRs with DBSCAN, adding TCRdist sequence similarity when clustering within HLA-allele-positive subsets. For co-occurrence clustering, repertoires with fewer than 30,000 or more than 120,000 public chains were excluded, along with five or six repertoires with anomalous nucleotide sharing. TCRdb carries this immuneACCESS record with in-frame sequences only. Its versions omit some clonotypes, under half of them owing to an unresolved V gene in the studies checked, with the rest unexplained. V, J and clone size were drawn from that table, and D and trimming were deduced from the DNA. The sample contains under 300,000 clones, around 90% of them found a single time. The biggest ten clones account for roughly 1.5% of the sample.

The germline V gene (reference sequence) yields MNHEY for CDR1 and SMNVEV for CDR2. The CDR3 starts with the cysteine, ends with the phenylalanine, and has 14 residues. CDR3 DNA is the only sequence kept; it has 42 bases, read in frame from the first base. For this chain, trimming is 8 bases at the V end and 0 bases at the J end, and the number of junction bases without a gene match is 7. The cohort was made up of 650 to 700 healthy bone marrow donors. At the time of sampling, every cohort member was nominally healthy, though immune exposures that went unrecorded were likely present. The donor tested CMV seronegative, placing the donor among the 300 to 400 seronegative members of the cohort. Each donor provided a peripheral blood sample, and peripheral blood mononuclear cells were used for TCR beta sequencing. Genomic DNA extraction from the blood cell samples was performed with the Qiagen DNeasy Blood Extraction Kit.

Of note for this clone: The target of this receptor is not known. No base qualities exist here, and no much larger clone lies one base off it.

Results the study describes overall, beyond this receptor: Cytomegalovirus status was reported to be diagnosed by the classifier with high specificity and sensitivity in both the original and validation cohorts. A few of the identified cytomegalovirus-associated TCR beta chains were confirmed in vitro to be specific for cytomegalovirus antigens. HLA typing was unavailable for some donors at each locus, so association tests used only the typed subset. According to a later analysis, TCR association rates differed among HLA loci, with DRB1 alleles showing the most associated TCRs and HLA-C alleles showing the fewest. A cluster of highly shared sequence variants was judged likely to represent a technical artifact of the sequencing pipeline. In this cohort, only TCR beta chains were sequenced, and detectable features were limited by the absence of alpha or paired-chain data. Specific HLA alleles were associated with 15,000 to 20,000 TCR beta sequences at a false discovery rate of 0.05 in a later analysis. The study gave a list of 150 to 200 TCR beta chains associated with cytomegalovirus. Compared with equally common non-associated chains, HLA-associated TCR beta chains in a later analysis were more clonally expanded and had lower generation probabilities. In a later analysis, most CMV-associated TCR beta chains were found to appear HLA-restricted, with HLA associations seemingly driven largely by CMV exposure. According to a later genetic analysis, donors in an Asian-associated ancestry cluster had fewer N-insertions in productive TCRs than the approximately 670-donor mean. Some IMGT-functional V segments, including TRBV6-2 and TRBV6-3, could not be told apart with the 87-base-pair reads, so those segments were excluded. The presence/absence analyses assumed that sequencing depth was roughly uniform across donors, and that assumption may not be true. Broadly in line with IMGT annotations, most TCR beta V segments showed up in productive rearrangements about 87% or about 30% of the time in an earlier analysis of about 500 of the donors. In a later analysis, several top co-occurrence clusters were reported to appear linked to parvovirus B19, influenza, CMV and Epstein-Barr virus. Over 15 rarely observed V segments, including chromosome 9 orphons, were excluded from the earlier analysis of approximately 500 of the donors because counts were too low. When HLA alleles, especially DR and DQ, strongly co-occurred, attributing TCR associations to individual alleles was difficult. The authors suggested that the approach could potentially be generalized to other disease states and immunological phenotypes. Most TCR sequences were observed very rarely across donors, whereas some public TCRs were present in many individuals. An association between a missense DCLRE1C variant and V-gene and J-gene trimming of TCR beta chains was found in a later genetic analysis and replicated in an independent cohort. Correlated functional status among segregating V segments might reflect linkage disequilibrium, but an unknown experimental factor could not be ruled out. A further reported finding was that TCR beta sequences accurately predicted the HLA-A and HLA-B alleles for most subjects in the first cohort. For the cohort, immune exposure information was limited to CMV serostatus.

Rearrangement joined TRBV27 to TRBJ2-7, and 7 junction bases match TRBD2. This clonotype originated in a girl aged 2-15 years in good health and CMV-seronegative. Sequencing was done on a sample of PBMCs. For the CDR3, the sequence is CASRQAGNSYEQYF. Here is the DNA: TGTGCCAGCCGACAAGCGGGAAACTCCTACGAGCAGTACTTC.